This T cell receptor beta chain was observed in a study of T cell repertoires in cytomegalovirus infection. This clonotype was seen repeatedly, ten times or more. TCRdb redid the calling of the reads with MiXCR, one entry per CDR3 protein. The data contain about 310,000 distinct CDR3 sequences, under 20% of them singletons. Germline V gives CDR1 SGHTA, CDR2 FQGNSA. The ends were cut back, 5 bases at V and 5 bases at J, with 12 bases in the middle. This CDR3 is built from 14 residues. This chain connects TRBV7-2 to TRBJ2-2, with a weak D call TRBD1 (6 bases). The sequence derives from a human donor in good health (CMV status not recorded). Some clones in this sample may be carry-over from other donors' samples. Sequenced: PBMCs. CDR3 sequence: CASSQNTGTGELFF. CDR3 DNA: TGTGCCAGCAGCCAAAACACAGGGACCGGGGAGCTGTTTTTT.